This TCR beta chain was sequenced for a study of T cell responses to AZD1222 COVID-19 vaccine. Notes on the study in general: The breadth and depth of Spike-specific TCRs increased once two AZD1222 doses had been given. Within unmutated variant regions lay the reported targets of nearly half of spike-specific TCRs. Spike as a whole was targeted by vaccine-associated CD4 TCRs, dominant at 160-218 and 743-854.

Sequenced by immunoSEQ multiplex PCR; TCRdb stores in-frame clones only, minus some. The profile shows 90,000 to 120,000 clones, around 90% of them singletons. This clone appeared once. Its antigen is undetermined. Germline V CDR1 and CDR2: MGHRA, YSYEKL. This CDR3 spans 15 amino acids. Trimming removed 4 bases from V and 5 bases from J; junction bases left unmatched: 2. Source: peripheral blood, taken on day 0 of MenACWY control vaccination. This chain connects TRBV4-1 to TRBJ2-1, with TRBD2 matching 13 bases. The source is an adult in good health. The CDR3 region has the DNA TGCGCCAGCAGCCCCACTAGCGGGGGGGACAATGAGCAGTTCTTC. It yields the protein CASSPTSGGDNEQFF.